The present T cell receptor delta chain was sequenced within a study of Vδ1+ human thymocytes. Whole-study findings and limits: Bulk data may be misread because of unexpected Vdelta2 sequences. Despite high sort purity, approximately 21% of thymic T cell receptor delta sequences were Vdelta2. Highly polyclonal TRG and TRD repertoires with Gaussian CDR3 length distributions appeared in thymus.

RNA was extracted from the cells and then reverse transcribed. The CDR3 regions were amplified by multiplex PCR from V-gene primers to a constant-region primer. TCRdb ran CATT on the multiplex PCR reads. The sample yields some 73,000 delta-chain clones, more than 30% seen once. The CDR3 is 19 residues long. The germline gives CDR1 TSWWSYY, CDR2 QGS. Germline trimming cut 5 bases from V and 0 bases from J; bases unmatched to any gene: 16. Worth noting for this clone: The antigen remains undetermined.

Thymocytes were sorted as CD3+ TCRVdelta1+ TCRVdelta2- after alphabeta T cell depletion. This chain uses TRDV1 with TRDJ1; 9 nucleotides align to TRDD3. The sample comprised Vdelta1+ gamma-delta thymocytes from the thymus. Subset here: FACS-sorted CD3+ TCRalphabeta- TCRVdelta1+ TCRVdelta2- thymocytes. This TCR derives from a boy in the first two years of life who had congenital heart surgery. The CDR3 nucleotides are TGTGCTCTTGGGTTCCTCGGATTGGGGGATAAGTCGTACACCGATAAACTCATCTTT. The encoded protein is CALGFLGLGDKSYTDKLIF.